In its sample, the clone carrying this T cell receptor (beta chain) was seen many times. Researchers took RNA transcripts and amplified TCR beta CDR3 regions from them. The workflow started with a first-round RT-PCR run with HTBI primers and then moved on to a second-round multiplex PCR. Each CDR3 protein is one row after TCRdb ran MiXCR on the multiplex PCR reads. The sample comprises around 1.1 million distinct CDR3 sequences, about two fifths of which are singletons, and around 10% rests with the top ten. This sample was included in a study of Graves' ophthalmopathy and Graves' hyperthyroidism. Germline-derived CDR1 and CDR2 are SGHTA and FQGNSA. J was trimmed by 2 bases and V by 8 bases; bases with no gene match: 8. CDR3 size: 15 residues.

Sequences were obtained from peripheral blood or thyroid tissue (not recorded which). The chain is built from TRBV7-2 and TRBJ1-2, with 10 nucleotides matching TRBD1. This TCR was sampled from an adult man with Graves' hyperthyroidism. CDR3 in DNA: TGTGCCAGCGGGCTACTGGGACAGGGGAACTATGGCTACACCTTC. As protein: CASGLLGQGNYGYTF.